The 14 T cell receptor beta chains below all came from one sample that was sequenced in a study of blood T cell repertoires in COVID-19. The data were produced by immunoSEQ multiplex PCR, yet TCRdb's version contains in-frame clones alone and is incomplete. The table has about 150,000 clones, approximately 83% seen once. Material: peripheral blood. These TCRs come from a woman in her fifties or sixties with acute or convalescent COVID-19.

The chain carries TRBV18 and TRBJ1-5, with D possibly matching TRBD1 (5 bases). Trimming took off 0 bases at V and 7 bases at J, with 25 bases between the two ends. This CDR3 spans 19 amino acids. Germline-derived CDR1 and CDR2 are KGHSH and LQKENI. CDR3: CASSPPLGQGKKDHQPQHF. CDR3 bases: TGTGCCAGCTCACCACCGCTTGGTCAGGGTAAGAAGGATCACCAGCCCCAGCATTTT.

V gene TRBV7-2 combines with J gene TRBJ2-3; the D gene is possibly TRBD2 (7 bases). This CDR3 comprises 18 residues. Looked up from germline, CDR1 is SGHTA and CDR2 is FQGNSA. With 0 bases removed from V and 2 bases from J, the gap between germline ends came to 18 bases. The DNA of the CDR3 is TGTGCCAGCAGCTTAGCGGCGGGGGCGACCCATCCCACAGATACGCAGTATTTT. Translated: CASSLAAGATHPTDTQYF.

Points on this clone: This CDR3 is also generated by other DNA sequences in the sample. This sequence joins TRBV7-9 and TRBJ1-5; D is possibly TRBD1 (5 bases). Trimming took 5 bases from V and 7 from J, leaving 9 bases between them. This CDR3 contains 12 residues. Per the germline V gene, CDR1 is SEHNR and CDR2 is FQNEAQ (reference sequence). The CDR3, as DNA: TGTGCCAGCAGCCGGGGGGAACAGCCCCAGCATTTT. Amino acid sequence: CASSRGEQPQHF.

CDR3 sequence: CASSEARSPYGYTF. The CDR3 DNA is TGTGCCAGTTCGGAGGCACGTTCCCCCTATGGCTACACCTTC. The rearrangement uses TRBV5-8 and TRBJ1-2; D is undetermined. The CDR3 covers 14 residues. V lost 8 bases, J lost 4 bases, and 18 bases lay in between. Germline CDR1 SGHTS, CDR2 YDEGEE. The entire variable domain, with the rest obtained from reference TRBV5-8 and TRBJ1-2, is as follows: EAGVTQSPTHLIKTRGQQATLRCSPISGHTSVYWYQQALGLGLQFLLWYDEGEERNRGNFPPRFSGRQFPNYSSELNVNALELEDSALYLCASSEARSPYGYTFGSGTRLTVV.

This chain links TRBV2 with TRBJ2-7, with D possibly TRBD1 on 6 matching bases. This CDR3 region has 14 residues. Germline V CDR1 and CDR2: SNHLY, FYNNEI. The V end was cut by 7 bases, the J end by 0 bases, with 13 bases between. The CDR3 is CASKGHGTSYEQYF. The CDR3 bases are TGTGCCAGCAAGGGACACGGGACCTCCTACGAGCAGTACTTC.

The chain carries TRBV21-1 and TRBJ1-4; TRBD1, the table's D call, was not compared with the DNA. TRBV21-1 is classified as a pseudogene. This CDR3 is built from 15 residues. The CDR3: CASSKAQQARGKLFF. The CDR3 DNA sequence: TGTGCCAGCAGCAAAGCGCAACAGGCTAGGGGAAAACTGTTTTTT.

The CDR3 bases are TGTGCCAGCTTACAGGGGGGTACCGTGATCACTGAAGCTTTCTTT. It encodes CASLQGGTVITEAFF. The rearrangement uses TRBV5-5 and TRBJ1-1, with TRBD1 matching 8 bases. The germline V gene encodes CDR1 SGHKS and CDR2 YYEKEE (reference sequence). With V trimmed by 7 bases and J by 4 bases, 12 bases remained unmatched. The CDR3 is 15 residues long.

V usage is TRBV10-2 and J usage is TRBJ1-3, with D perhaps TRBD1 (6 bases). The CDR3 contains 16 residues. CDR1 and CDR2 from the germline V gene are WSHSY and SAAADI. V was clipped by 8 bases and J by 0 bases, with 17 bases between them. CDR3 in amino acids: CASGWGQRTSGNTIYF. The CDR3 DNA follows: TGCGCCAGCGGGTGGGGACAACGAACCTCTGGAAACACCATATATTTT.

The gene calls are TRBV19 and TRBJ1-1, with 7 nucleotides matching TRBD1. The length of the CDR3 is 14 residues. Germline assignment: CDR1 LNHDA and CDR2 SQIVND (reference sequence). Germline trimming cut 6 bases from V and 6 bases from J; bases unmatched to any gene: 10. The CDR3, as DNA: TGTGCCAGTAGACCCGACAGGGTAGGGCCTGAAGCTTTCTTT. Protein product: CASRPDRVGPEAFF.

The chain employs TRBV27 and TRBJ1-4, with 8 nucleotides matching TRBD1. The length of the CDR3 is 14 residues. The junction had 10 bases not matched to a gene; V was cut back by 6 bases and J by 10 bases. CDR1 is MNHEY and CDR2 is SMNVEV in the germline V gene (reference sequence). DNA of the CDR3: TGTGCCAGCAGCGAAACCGCAGACAGGGGAAAACTGTTTTTT. Translated: CASSETADRGKLFF.

The CDR3: CASSLGQIETQYF. Here the CDR3 DNA reads TGTGCCAGCAGCTTAGGACAAATCGAGACCCAGTACTTC. V and J are TRBV7-6 and TRBJ2-5; D not certain. CDR3 length: 13 amino acids. Trimming left V 1 base short and J 5 bases short, with 8 bases between. CDR1 and CDR2 from the germline V gene are SGHVS and FNYEAQ. Complete variable domain (other parts from reference TRBV7-6 and TRBJ2-5): GAGVSQSPRYKVTKRGQDVALRCDPISGHVSLYWYRQALGQGPEFLTYFNYEAQQDKSGLPNDRFSAERPEGSISTLTIQRTEQRDSAMYRCASSLGQIETQYFGPGTRLLVL.

V usage is TRBV4-2 and J usage is TRBJ1-2; perhaps TRBD1 as D (5 bases). V lost 0 bases and J lost 8, with 10 bases in between. Germline lookup yields CDR1 LGHNA and CDR2 YNFKEQ. The CDR3 contains 13 residues. This CDR3 is CASSQDRGIGYTF. The CDR3 DNA reads TGTGCCAGCAGCCAAGATAGGGGTATAGGCTACACCTTC.

The rearrangement links TRBV5-1 to TRBJ2-4; unclear D gene. Trimming removed 2 bases at V and 1 base at J, with 10 bases between. Per the germline V gene, CDR1 is SGHRS and CDR2 is YFSETQ. The CDR3 loop spans 15 amino acids. CDR3 loop: CASSFFSEAKNIQYF. CDR3 nucleotide sequence: TGCGCCAGCAGCTTCTTTTCGGAGGCCAAAAACATTCAGTACTTC.

This clone was observed a single time. The V call is TRBV5-1, the J call TRBJ1-5, with TRBD1 matching 7 bases. This CDR3 comprises 15 residues. The junction had 15 bases not matched to a gene; V was cut back by 4 bases and J by 11 bases. Germline V gene sequence: CDR1 SGHRS, CDR2 YFSETQ. The CDR3 here is CASSLGAWDSGAQHF. In DNA form, the CDR3 reads TGCGCCAGCAGCCTAGGAGCCTGGGACAGCGGAGCCCAGCATTTT.